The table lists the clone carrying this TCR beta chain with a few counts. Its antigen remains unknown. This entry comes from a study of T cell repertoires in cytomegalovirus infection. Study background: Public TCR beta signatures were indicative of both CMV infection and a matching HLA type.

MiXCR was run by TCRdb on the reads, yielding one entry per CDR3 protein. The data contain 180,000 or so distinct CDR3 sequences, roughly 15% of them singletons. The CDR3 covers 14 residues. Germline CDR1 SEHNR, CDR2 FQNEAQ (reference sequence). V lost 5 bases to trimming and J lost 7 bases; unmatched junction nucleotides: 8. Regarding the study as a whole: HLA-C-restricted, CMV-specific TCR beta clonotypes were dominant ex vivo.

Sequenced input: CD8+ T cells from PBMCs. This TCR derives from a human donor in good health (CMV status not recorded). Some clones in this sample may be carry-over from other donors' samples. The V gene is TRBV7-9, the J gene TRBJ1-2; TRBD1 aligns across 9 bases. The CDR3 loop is CASSTRADRGGYTF. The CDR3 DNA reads TGTGCCAGCAGCACCCGGGCGGACAGGGGTGGCTACACCTTC.